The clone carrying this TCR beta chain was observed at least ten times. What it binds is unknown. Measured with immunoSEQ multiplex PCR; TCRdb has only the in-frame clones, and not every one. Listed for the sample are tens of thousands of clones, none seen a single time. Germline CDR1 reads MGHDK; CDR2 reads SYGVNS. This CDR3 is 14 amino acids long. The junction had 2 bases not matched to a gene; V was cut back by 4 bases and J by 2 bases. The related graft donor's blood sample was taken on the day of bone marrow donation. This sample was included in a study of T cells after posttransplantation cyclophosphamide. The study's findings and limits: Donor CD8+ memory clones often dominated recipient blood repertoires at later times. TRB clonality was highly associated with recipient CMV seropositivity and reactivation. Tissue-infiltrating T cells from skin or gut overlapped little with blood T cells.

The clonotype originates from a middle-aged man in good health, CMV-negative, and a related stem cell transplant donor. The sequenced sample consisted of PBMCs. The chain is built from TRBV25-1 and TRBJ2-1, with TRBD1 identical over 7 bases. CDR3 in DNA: TGTGCCAGCAGTGCAGGGGGTCCCTACAATGAGCAGTTCTTC. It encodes CASSAGGPYNEQFF.